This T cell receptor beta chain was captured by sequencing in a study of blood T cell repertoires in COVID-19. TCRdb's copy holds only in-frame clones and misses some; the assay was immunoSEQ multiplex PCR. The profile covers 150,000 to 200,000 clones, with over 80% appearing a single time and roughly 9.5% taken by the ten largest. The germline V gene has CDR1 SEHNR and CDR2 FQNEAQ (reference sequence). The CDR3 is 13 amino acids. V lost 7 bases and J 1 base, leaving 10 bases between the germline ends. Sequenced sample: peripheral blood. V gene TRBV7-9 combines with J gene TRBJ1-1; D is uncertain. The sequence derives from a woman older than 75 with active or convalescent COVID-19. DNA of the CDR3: TGTGCCAGCACCATTATTCCGAACACTGAAGCTTTCTTT. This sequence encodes CASTIIPNTEAFF.